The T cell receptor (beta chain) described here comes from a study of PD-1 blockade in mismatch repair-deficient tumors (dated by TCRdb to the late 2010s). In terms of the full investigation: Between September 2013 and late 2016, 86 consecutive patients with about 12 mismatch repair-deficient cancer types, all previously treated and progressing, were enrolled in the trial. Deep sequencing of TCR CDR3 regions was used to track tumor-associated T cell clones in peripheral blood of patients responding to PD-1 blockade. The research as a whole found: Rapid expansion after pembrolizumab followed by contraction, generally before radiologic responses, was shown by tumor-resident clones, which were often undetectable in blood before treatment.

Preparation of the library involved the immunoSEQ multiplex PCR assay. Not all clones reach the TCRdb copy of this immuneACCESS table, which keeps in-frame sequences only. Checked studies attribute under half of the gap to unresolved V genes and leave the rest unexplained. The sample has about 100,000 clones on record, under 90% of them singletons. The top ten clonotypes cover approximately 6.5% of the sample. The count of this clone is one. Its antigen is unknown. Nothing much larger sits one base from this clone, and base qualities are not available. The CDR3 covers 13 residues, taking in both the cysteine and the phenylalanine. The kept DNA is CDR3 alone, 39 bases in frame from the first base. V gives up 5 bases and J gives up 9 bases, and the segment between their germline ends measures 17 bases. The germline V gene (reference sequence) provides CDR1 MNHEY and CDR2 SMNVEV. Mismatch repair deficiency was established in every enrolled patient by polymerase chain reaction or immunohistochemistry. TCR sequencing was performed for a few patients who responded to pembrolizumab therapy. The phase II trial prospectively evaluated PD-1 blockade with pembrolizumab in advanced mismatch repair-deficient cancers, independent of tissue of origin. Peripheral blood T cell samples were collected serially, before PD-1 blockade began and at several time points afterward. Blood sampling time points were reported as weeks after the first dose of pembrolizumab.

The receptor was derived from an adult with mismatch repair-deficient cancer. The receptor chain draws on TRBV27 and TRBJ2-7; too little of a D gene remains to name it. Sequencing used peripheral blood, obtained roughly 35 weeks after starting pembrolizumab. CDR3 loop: CASSPLTFPGQYF. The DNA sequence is TGTGCCAGCAGTCCTTTGACATTCCCCGGGCAGTACTTC.